Below, 18 T cell receptor beta chains from the same sample are listed, as sequenced in a study of OX40 agonist ivuxolimab in advanced cancers. Using immunoSEQ multiplex PCR, the repertoire was profiled, and TCRdb retains in-frame clones only, with some absent. The sample has about 46,000 clones; over 75% are singletons. This specimen was CD4+ or CD8+ T cells sorted from blood, taken in a trial of the OX40 agonist ivuxolimab. Receptors originate from an adult with an advanced solid tumor such as melanoma, head and neck, liver or kidney cancer.

This chain connects TRBV29-1 to TRBJ1-1; D possibly corresponds to TRBD1 (5 bases). This CDR3 has 12 amino acids. CDR1 is SQVTM, CDR2 ANQGSEA, per germline. V was pared by 3 bases and J by 8 bases, with 13 bases between. This chain's CDR3 is CSVEPGPKEAFF. DNA of the CDR3: TGCAGCGTTGAGCCAGGGCCTAAGGAAGCTTTCTTT. Based on the CDR3 plus reference TRBV29-1 and TRBJ1-1, the full variable domain is SAVISQKPSRDICQRGTSLTIQCQVDSQVTMMFWYRQQPGQSLTLIATANQGSEATYESGFVIDKFPISRPNLTFSTLTVSNMSPEDSSIYLCSVEPGPKEAFFGQGTRLTVV.

This chain links TRBV7-3 with TRBJ1-6, with D uncertain. This CDR3 is 13 amino acids long. Trimming removed 8 bases from V and 4 bases from J, with 9 bases in between. Germline V gives CDR1 SGHTA, CDR2 FQGTGA. The CDR3 coding sequence is TGTGCCAGCTCAACAGTGTATAATTCACCCCTCCACTTT. This encodes CASSTVYNSPLHF.

This sequence joins TRBV2 and TRBJ2-3; D gene uncertain. Germline V gives CDR1 SNHLY, CDR2 FYNNEI. There are 13 residues in the CDR3. Trimming shortened V by 7 bases and J by 2 bases, and 10 bases separated the two germline ends. The CDR3 reads CASTFTNTDTQYF. The CDR3 bases are TGTGCCAGCACTTTCACAAACACAGATACGCAGTATTTT. The full variable domain, with the rest looked up from reference TRBV2 and TRBJ2-3, is EPEVTQTPSHQVTQMGQEVILRCVPISNHLYFYWYRQILGQKVEFLVSFYNNEISEKSEIFDDQFSVERPDGSNFTLKIRSTKLEDSAMYFCASTFTNTDTQYFGPGTRLTVL.

A few counts support this clone. The chain links TRBV5-6 to TRBJ1-4, with D possibly matching TRBD1 (6 bases). V was trimmed by 1 base and J by 8 bases, leaving 15 bases between them. CDR3 length: 15 amino acids. Germline assignment: CDR1 SGHDT and CDR2 YYEEEE. In DNA form, the CDR3 reads TGTGCCAGCAGCTTGATGTCCGGGGGCGTGGAAAAACTGTTTTTT. Translating gives CASSLMSGGVEKLFF. The entire variable domain, with the rest obtained from reference TRBV5-6 and TRBJ1-4, is as follows: DAGVTQSPTHLIKTRGQQVTLRCSPKSGHDTVSWYQQALGQGPQFIFQYYEEEERQRGNFPDRFSGHQFPNYSSELNVNALLLGDSALYLCASSLMSGGVEKLFFGSGTQLSVL.

The chain employs TRBV5-1 and TRBJ1-2; D unresolved. This CDR3 spans 13 amino acids. V was pared by 5 bases and J by 1 base, with 9 bases between. Germline V gives CDR1 SGHRS, CDR2 YFSETQ. The CDR3 loop is CASSVGFNYGYTF. In DNA, the CDR3 is TGCGCCAGCAGTGTAGGCTTTAACTATGGCTACACCTTC.

The CDR3 protein is CAAGATEAFF. DNA of the CDR3: TGTGCTGCGGGGGCCACTGAAGCTTTCTTT. V and J are TRBV19 and TRBJ1-1; a weak D match, TRBD1 (6 bases). The CDR3 is 10 amino acids. Germline CDR1 reads LNHDA; CDR2 reads SQIVND (reference sequence).

The CDR3 sequence: CASTVLAGGLNEQFF. Written as DNA, the CDR3 is TGTGCCAGCACAGTATTAGCGGGGGGGCTCAATGAGCAGTTCTTC. V is TRBV7-9 and J is TRBJ2-1; 11 nucleotides align to TRBD2. V was pared by 7 bases and J by 6 bases, with 8 bases of the junction left unmatched. There are 15 residues in the CDR3. CDR1 is SEHNR and CDR2 is FQNEAQ in the germline V gene (reference sequence).

This clone was picked up one time. V is TRBV5-4 and J is TRBJ2-6; D possibly corresponds to TRBD1 (5 bases). CDR3 length: 17 amino acids. The germline V gene encodes CDR1 SGHNT and CDR2 YYREEE (reference sequence). V gave up 0 bases and J gave up 2 bases, with 12 bases separating them. CDR3 amino acids: CASSLATGSTGANVLTF. As DNA, the CDR3 is TGTGCCAGCAGCTTGGCTACAGGATCTACTGGGGCCAACGTCCTGACTTTC.

This clone is deemed medium-sized. V and J are TRBV11-2 and TRBJ1-2; D perhaps matches TRBD1 (5 bases). The CDR3 sequence is 15 residues long. The V and J ends lost 0 bases and 3 bases respectively, with 11 bases between them. The germline CDR1 and CDR2 sequences are SGHAT and FQNNGV. CDR3 region: CASSLDRRGDYGYTF. The CDR3 DNA sequence: TGTGCCAGCAGCTTAGATCGAAGGGGTGACTATGGCTACACCTTC.

This clone was picked up a small number of times. CDR3 DNA: TGTGCCAGCAGCTTAAGTAGCGGGGGGGCCGTCAATACGCAGTATTTT. This gives the protein CASSLSSGGAVNTQYF. The genes are TRBV7-8 and TRBJ2-3; 11 nucleotides align to TRBD2. This CDR3 has 16 amino acids. V dropped 2 bases and J dropped 7; count of bases not matched to a gene: 8. Germline-derived CDR1 and CDR2 are SGHVS and FQNEAQ. The full variable domain, with the rest looked up from reference TRBV7-8 and TRBJ2-3, is GAGVSQSPRYKVAKRGQDVALRCDPISGHVSLFWYQQALGQGPEFLTYFQNEAQLDKSGLPSDRFFAERPEGSVSTLKIQRTQQEDSAVYLCASSLSSGGAVNTQYFGPGTRLTVL.

The rearrangement uses TRBV19 and TRBJ1-2, with D possibly being TRBD1 (6 bases). The CDR3 loop spans 13 amino acids. CDR1 LNHDA and CDR2 SQIVND come from the germline V gene (reference sequence). Trimming cost V 3 bases and J 7 bases, with 12 bases left between them. CDR3 sequence reads: CASSMSGGSGYTF. The CDR3 DNA reads TGTGCCAGTAGTATGAGTGGGGGCAGTGGCTACACCTTC.

The chain couples TRBV19 to TRBJ2-2, with TRBD2 as a possible D gene (5 bases). The germline V and J ends were trimmed by 5 bases and 2 bases, with 12 bases remaining between them. The CDR3 sequence is 15 residues long. The germline CDR1 and CDR2 sequences are LNHDA and SQIVND (reference sequence). CDR3 sequence: CASSSGLINTGELFF. The CDR3 coding sequence is TGTGCCAGTAGTTCAGGACTGATTAACACCGGGGAGCTGTTTTTT.

The V call is TRBV28, the J call TRBJ2-3; D is undetermined. V was cut by 2 bases and J by 2 bases, with 11 bases left in between. This CDR3 has 15 amino acids. In germline, CDR1 is MDHEN, CDR2 SYDVKM. CDR3 DNA: TGTGCCAGCAGTTTAGGTCTGGGATTCACAGATACGCAGTATTTT. It translates to CASSLGLGFTDTQYF.

The chain links TRBV10-3 to TRBJ1-3; D is uncertain. CDR1 ENHRY and CDR2 SYGVKD come from the germline V gene. The V end lost 8 bases, the J end lost 4 bases, and 6 bases lay between the germline ends. The CDR3 spans 11 residues. The CDR3 loop is CAIGPGNTIYF. The CDR3 DNA sequence: TGTGCCATCGGTCCAGGAAACACCATATATTTT.

The count of this clone is one. The chain is built from TRBV9 and TRBJ1-3; maybe TRBD1 (6 bases). Germline CDR1 and CDR2: SGDLS and YYNGEE. The CDR3 runs to 16 residues. The germline V and J ends were trimmed by 3 bases and 0 bases, with 13 bases remaining between them. The CDR3 region is CASSGLGQISGNTIYF. The CDR3 DNA sequence: TGTGCCAGCAGCGGGCTCGGACAGATCTCTGGAAACACCATATATTTT.

The chain has TRBV2 and TRBJ1-5, with D possibly matching TRBD1 (5 bases). Trimming shortened V by 3 bases and J by 2 bases, and 8 bases separated the two germline ends. The CDR3 length is 14 residues. The germline V gene encodes CDR1 SNHLY and CDR2 FYNNEI. The CDR3 reads CASSEEGGNQPQHF. The CDR3 DNA reads as TGTGCCAGCAGTGAGGAAGGGGGCAATCAGCCCCAGCATTTT.

This clone turned up a few times. The rearrangement uses TRBV6-5 and TRBJ2-2, with a possible D match to TRBD2 (6 bases). From germline, CDR1 is MNHEY and CDR2 SVGAGI. This CDR3 region has 15 residues. V gave up 4 bases and J gave up 4 bases, with 13 bases separating them. The CDR3 DNA is TGTGCCAGCAGTTTGGGCGGGGATGGCACCGGGGAGCTGTTTTTT. Translated, it gives CASSLGGDGTGELFF.

This chain links TRBV2 with TRBJ1-2; D remains unclear. Trimming left V 6 bases short and J 1 base short, with 6 bases between. The CDR3 covers 12 residues. Germline CDR1 is SNHLY and CDR2 is FYNNEI. The CDR3 coding sequence is TGTGCCAGCAGGGAAAATAACTATGGCTACACCTTC. It encodes CASRENNYGYTF.